The rows below give T cell receptor beta chains drawn from one sample of a study of T cell changes during pregnancy in multiple sclerosis. Sequencing was performed with immunoSEQ multiplex PCR; in TCRdb, only in-frame clones are kept and a portion is missing. The sample comprises about 69,000 clones, under 95% of which are singletons, and 1.4% rests with the top ten. The sequencing here drew on peripheral blood, taken in the third trimester of pregnancy. The source of these receptors is a female donor with multiple sclerosis, enrolled in a pregnancy study. The CDR3 runs from the conserved cysteine through the conserved F or W. Rows give clone size only sometimes, using once, few, many, or a class for an expanded clone.

clone size,V gene,J gene,CDR3 protein
.,TRBV19,TRBJ1-5,CATRDRGYQPQHF
.,TRBV18,TRBJ2-7,CASSPHPGSYEQYF
.,TRBV29-1,TRBJ2-1,CSVDVRGLAGEQFF
.,TRBV19,TRBJ2-1,CASSYAGADNEQFF
once,TRBV5-1,TRBJ2-3,CASSYQPRALSTDTQYF
.,TRBV5-1,TRBJ2-1,CASSREGASSYNEQFF
.,TRBV27,TRBJ2-3,CASSFLDSFGGINTQYF
.,TRBV9,TRBJ1-1,CASSVGPGTAKAFF
.,TRBV9,TRBJ2-2,CASRPQVHTGELFF
.,TRBV7-9,TRBJ1-4,CASSLRGPNEKLFF
once,TRBV25-1,TRBJ2-3,CASSDGITGKKYF
.,TRBV6-5,TRBJ1-3,CASRTGSPGNTIYF
.,TRBV10-3,TRBJ2-2,CAQKTDNTGELFF
.,TRBV5-1,TRBJ1-1,CASSPIERGTEAFF
.,TRBV5-6,TRBJ1-4,CASSGQTHEKLFF
.,TRBV6-5,TRBJ2-5,CASRRTGEETQYF